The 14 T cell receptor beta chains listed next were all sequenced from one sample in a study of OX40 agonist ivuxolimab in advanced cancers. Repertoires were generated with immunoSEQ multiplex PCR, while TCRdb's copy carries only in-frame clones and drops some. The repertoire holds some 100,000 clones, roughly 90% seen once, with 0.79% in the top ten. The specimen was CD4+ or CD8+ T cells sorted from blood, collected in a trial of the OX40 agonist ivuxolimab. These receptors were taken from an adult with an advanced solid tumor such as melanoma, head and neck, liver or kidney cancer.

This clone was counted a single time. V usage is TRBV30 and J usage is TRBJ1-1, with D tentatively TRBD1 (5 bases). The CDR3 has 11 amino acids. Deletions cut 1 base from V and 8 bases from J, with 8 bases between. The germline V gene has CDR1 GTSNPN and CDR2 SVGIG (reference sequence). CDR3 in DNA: TGTGCCTGGAGTGGGGGGATCGAAGCTTTCTTT. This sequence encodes CAWSGGIEAFF.

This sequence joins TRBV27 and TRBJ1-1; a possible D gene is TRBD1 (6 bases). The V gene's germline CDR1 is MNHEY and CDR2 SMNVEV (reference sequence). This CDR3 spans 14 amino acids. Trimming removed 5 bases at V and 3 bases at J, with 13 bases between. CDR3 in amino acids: CASSTMKGDTEAFF. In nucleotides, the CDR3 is TGTGCCAGCAGTACGATGAAGGGGGACACTGAAGCTTTCTTT.

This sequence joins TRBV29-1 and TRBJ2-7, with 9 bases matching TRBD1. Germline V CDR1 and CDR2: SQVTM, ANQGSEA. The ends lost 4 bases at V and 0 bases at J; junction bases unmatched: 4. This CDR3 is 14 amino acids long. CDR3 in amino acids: CSVVETGGSYEQYF. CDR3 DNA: TGCAGCGTTGTTGAGACAGGGGGCTCCTACGAGCAGTACTTC.

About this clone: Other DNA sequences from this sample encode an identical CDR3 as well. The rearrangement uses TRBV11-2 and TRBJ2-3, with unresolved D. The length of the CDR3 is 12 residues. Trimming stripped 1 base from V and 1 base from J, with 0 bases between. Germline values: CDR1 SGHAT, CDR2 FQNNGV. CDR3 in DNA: TGTGCCAGCAGCTTAGGCACAGATACGCAGTATTTT. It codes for CASSLGTDTQYF.

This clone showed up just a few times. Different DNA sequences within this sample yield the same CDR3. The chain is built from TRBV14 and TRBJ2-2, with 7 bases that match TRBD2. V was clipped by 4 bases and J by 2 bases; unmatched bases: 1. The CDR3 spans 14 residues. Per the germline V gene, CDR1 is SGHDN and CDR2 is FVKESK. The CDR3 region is CASSPGLNTGELFF. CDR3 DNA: TGTGCCAGCAGCCCGGGACTAAACACCGGGGAGCTGTTTTTT.

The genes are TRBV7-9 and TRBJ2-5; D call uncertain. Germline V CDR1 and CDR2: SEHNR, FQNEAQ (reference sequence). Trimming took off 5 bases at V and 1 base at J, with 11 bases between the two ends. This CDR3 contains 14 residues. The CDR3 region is CASSIFGSQETQYF. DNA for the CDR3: TGTGCCAGCAGCATTTTTGGTTCCCAAGAGACCCAGTACTTC.

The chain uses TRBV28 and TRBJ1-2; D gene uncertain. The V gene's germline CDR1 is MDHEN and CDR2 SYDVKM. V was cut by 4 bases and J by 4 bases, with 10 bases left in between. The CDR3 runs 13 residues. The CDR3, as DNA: TGTGCCAGCAGTTCCCCCCAAATCTATGGCTACACCTTC. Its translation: CASSSPQIYGYTF.

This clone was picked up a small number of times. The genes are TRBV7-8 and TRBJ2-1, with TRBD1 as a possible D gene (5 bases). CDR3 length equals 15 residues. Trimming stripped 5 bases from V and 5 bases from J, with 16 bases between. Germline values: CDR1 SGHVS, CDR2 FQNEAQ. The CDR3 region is CASSGLRGYHNEQFF. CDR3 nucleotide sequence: TGTGCCAGCAGCGGGTTAAGGGGATACCACAATGAGCAGTTCTTC.

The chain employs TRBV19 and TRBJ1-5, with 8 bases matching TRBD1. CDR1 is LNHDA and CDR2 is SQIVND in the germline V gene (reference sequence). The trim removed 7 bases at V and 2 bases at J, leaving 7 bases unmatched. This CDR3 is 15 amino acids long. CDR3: CASTITGQGNQPQHF. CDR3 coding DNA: TGTGCCAGTACCATAACGGGACAGGGCAATCAGCCCCAGCATTTT.

The CDR3 loop reads CASSVGRGFQETQYF. The CDR3 bases are TGTGCCAGCAGCGTAGGAAGGGGGTTTCAAGAGACCCAGTACTTC. The gene calls are TRBV9 and TRBJ2-5, with D perhaps matching TRBD1 (6 bases). Germline V CDR1 and CDR2: SGDLS, YYNGEE. This CDR3 has 15 amino acids. V was pared by 0 bases and J by 2 bases, with 11 bases between.

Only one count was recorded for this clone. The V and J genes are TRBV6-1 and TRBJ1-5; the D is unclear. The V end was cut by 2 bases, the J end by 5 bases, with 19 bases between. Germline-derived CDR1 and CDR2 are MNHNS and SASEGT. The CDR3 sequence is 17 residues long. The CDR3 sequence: CASSESPAGGRYQPQHF. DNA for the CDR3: TGTGCCAGCAGTGAAAGCCCAGCGGGAGGGAGGTATCAGCCCCAGCATTTT.

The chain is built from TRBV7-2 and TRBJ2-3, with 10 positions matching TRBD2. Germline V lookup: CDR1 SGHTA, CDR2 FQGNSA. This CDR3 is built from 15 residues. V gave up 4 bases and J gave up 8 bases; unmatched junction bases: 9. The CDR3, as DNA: TGTGCCAGCAGCTCAATAGCGGGGGGATCGGTTACGCAGTATTTT. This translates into CASSSIAGGSVTQYF.

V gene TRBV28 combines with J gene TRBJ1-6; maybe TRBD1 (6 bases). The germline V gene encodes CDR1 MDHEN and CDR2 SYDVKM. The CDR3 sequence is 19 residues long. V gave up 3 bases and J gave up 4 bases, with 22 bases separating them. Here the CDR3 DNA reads TGTGCCAGCAGTTTGGGGGGCCGACTTTACACCCCGTATAATTCACCCCTCCACTTT. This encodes CASSLGGRLYTPYNSPLHF.

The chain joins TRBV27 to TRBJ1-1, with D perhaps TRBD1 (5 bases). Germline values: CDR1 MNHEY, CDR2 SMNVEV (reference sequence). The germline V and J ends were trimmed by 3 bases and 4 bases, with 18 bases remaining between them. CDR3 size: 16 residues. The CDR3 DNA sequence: TGTGCCAGCAGTTTCGGAATTCCAAGGGGTCTCACTGAAGCTTTCTTT. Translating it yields CASSFGIPRGLTEAFF.